This TCR beta chain was documented in a study of cytomegalovirus exposure and HLA in healthy donors. Deletions cut 4 bases from V and 3 bases from J, with 16 bases between. The CDR3 totals 15 residues. CDR1 MGHRA and CDR2 YSYEKL come from the germline V gene. The PCR contained 60 Vbeta and 13 Jbeta primers. TCRdb's copy holds only in-frame clones and misses some; the assay was immunoSEQ multiplex PCR. The table lists roughly 93,000 clones, over 70% of them singletons, with approximately 11% in the top ten. The clonotype comes from a man between 18 and 29 years old in good health and CMV-seropositive. The chain employs TRBV4-1 and TRBJ2-7; TRBD1 might be the D (6 bases). Sequencing was performed on PBMCs. As DNA, the CDR3 is TGCGCCAGCAGCCCGGACCCAAGGGGACACTACGAGCAGTACTTC. Its translation is CASSPDPRGHYEQYF.